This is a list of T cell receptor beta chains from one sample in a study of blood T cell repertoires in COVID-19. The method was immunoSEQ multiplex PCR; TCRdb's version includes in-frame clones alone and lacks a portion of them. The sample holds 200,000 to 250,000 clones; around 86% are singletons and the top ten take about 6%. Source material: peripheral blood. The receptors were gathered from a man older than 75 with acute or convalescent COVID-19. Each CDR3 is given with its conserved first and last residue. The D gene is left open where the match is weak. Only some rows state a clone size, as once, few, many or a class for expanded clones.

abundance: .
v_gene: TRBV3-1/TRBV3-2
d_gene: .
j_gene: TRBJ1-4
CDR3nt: TGTGCCAGCTCCCCCCCCGTGGCTTATGCTGAAAAACTGTTTTTT
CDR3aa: CASSPPVAYAEKLFF

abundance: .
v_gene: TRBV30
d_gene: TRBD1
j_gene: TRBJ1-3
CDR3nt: TGTGCCTGTCCACAGGGGACTGGAAACACCATATATTTT
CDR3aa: CACPQGTGNTIYF

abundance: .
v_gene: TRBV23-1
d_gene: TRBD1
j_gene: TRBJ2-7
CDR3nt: TGCGCCAGCAGTCAATCGGAGAGACAGGGGCGATACGAGCAGTACTTC
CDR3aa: CASSQSERQGRYEQYF

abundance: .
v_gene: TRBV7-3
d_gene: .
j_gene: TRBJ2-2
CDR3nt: TGTGCCAGCAGCAAAGGTGGGGCGACCGGGGAGCTGTTTTTT
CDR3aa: CASSKGGATGELFF

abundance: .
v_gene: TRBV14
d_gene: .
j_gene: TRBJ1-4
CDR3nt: TGTGCCAGCAGCCGGCCCAGGGGTCTGATTGAAAAACTGTTTTTT
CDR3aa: CASSRPRGLIEKLFF

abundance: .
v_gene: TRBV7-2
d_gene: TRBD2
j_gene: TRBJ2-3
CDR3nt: TGTGCCAGCAGCTTTAGCGGGGGGACAGATACGCAGTATTTT
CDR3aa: CASSFSGGTDTQYF

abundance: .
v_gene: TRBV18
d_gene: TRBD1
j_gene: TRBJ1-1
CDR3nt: TGTGCCAGCTCACCAGGACAGGGGGTCGGCACTGAAGCTTTCTTT
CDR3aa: CASSPGQGVGTEAFF

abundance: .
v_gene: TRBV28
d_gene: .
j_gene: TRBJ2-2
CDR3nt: TGTGCCAGCAGTCCCGTAGGAGCGGGGAACACCGGGGAGCTGTTTTTT
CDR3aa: CASSPVGAGNTGELFF

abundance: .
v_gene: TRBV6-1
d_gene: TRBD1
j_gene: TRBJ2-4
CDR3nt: TGTGCCAGCAGTGTCGGACAGGGTTTGTCGAAGGACATTCAGTACTTC
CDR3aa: CASSVGQGLSKDIQYF

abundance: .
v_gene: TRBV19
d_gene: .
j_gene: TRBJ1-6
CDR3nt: TGTGCCAGTACCCTAGGCCAGGGTGCGAATTCACCCCTCCACTTT
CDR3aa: CASTLGQGANSPLHF

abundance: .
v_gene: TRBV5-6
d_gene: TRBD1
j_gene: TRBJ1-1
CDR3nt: TGTGCCAGCAGCTTCCGGGACAGGGGAGCTTTCTTT
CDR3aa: CASSFRDRGAFF

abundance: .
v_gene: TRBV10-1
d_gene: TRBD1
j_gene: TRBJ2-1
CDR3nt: TGCGCCAGCAGTCGCAGACAGGGGGGTGAGCAGTTCTTC
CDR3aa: CASSRRQGGEQFF

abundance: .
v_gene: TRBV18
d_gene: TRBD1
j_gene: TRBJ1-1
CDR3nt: TGTGCCAGCTCACCACTAGACAGGGAAGGTGAAGCTTTCTTT
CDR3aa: CASSPLDREGEAFF

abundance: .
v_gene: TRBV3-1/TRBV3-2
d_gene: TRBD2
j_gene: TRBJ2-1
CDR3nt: TGTGCCAGCACCCTTAGCGGGATGGGGGACAATGAGCAGTTCTTC
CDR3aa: CASTLSGMGDNEQFF

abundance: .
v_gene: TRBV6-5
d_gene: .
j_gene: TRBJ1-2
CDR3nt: TGTGCCAGCAGTTCGGACATCTATGGCTACACCTTC
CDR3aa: CASSSDIYGYTF

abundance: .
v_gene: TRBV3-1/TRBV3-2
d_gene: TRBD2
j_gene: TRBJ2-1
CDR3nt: TGTGCCAGCAGCCCCTGGCTAGCGGGGAGCTCCTACAATGAGCAGTTCTTC
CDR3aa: CASSPWLAGSSYNEQFF

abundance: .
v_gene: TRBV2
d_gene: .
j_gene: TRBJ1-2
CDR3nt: TGTGCCAGCAGCGGACAGTCGGCGGGCTACACCTTC
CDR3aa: CASSGQSAGYTF

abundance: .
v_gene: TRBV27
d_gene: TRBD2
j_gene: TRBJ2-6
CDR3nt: TGTGCCAGCAGTTTACAGGGAGGGGTGTTTGGGGCCAACGTCCTGACTTTC
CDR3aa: CASSLQGGVFGANVLTF

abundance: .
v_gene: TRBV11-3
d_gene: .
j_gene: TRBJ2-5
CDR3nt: TGTGCCGTATCCCCTTATGGCGGAGGGCAAGAGACCCAGTACTTC
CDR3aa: CAVSPYGGGQETQYF

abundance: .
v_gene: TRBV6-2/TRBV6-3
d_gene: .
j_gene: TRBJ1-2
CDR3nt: TGTGCCAGCAGTTACTCCTTGACAGACCCCGTCAAGTCCTATGGCTACACCTTC
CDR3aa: CASSYSLTDPVKSYGYTF

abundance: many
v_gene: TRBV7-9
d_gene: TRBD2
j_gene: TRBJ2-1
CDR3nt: TGTGCCAGCAGCTTATTGCGGGAGGACTACAATGAGCAGTTCTTC
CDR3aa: CASSLLREDYNEQFF

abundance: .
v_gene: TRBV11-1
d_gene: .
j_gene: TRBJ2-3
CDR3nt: TGTGCCAGCAGCTCGAACCGGGATGCCCTCACAGATACGCAGTATTTT
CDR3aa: CASSSNRDALTDTQYF

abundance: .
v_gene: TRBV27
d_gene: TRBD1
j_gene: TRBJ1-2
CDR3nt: TGTGCCAGCAGTTTAACCCCAAGACAGGGAACTTATGGCTACACCTTC
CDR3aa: CASSLTPRQGTYGYTF

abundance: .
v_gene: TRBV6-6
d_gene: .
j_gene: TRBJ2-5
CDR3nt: TGTGCCAGCAGTTGGGGCGGGACTCAAGAGACCCAGTACTTC
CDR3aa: CASSWGGTQETQYF

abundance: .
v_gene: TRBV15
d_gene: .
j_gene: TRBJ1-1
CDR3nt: TGTGCCACCGAAGGAGGAGGGGCTGAAGCTTTCTTT
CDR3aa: CATEGGGAEAFF

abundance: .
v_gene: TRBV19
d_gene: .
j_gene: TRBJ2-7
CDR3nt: TGTGCCAGTAGTATCCTGGGGGGGCGGAACTCCTACGAGCAGTACTTC
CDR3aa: CASSILGGRNSYEQYF